The rows below give T cell receptor beta chains drawn from one sample of a study of shared T cell receptors in the human thymus. Using immunoSEQ multiplex PCR, the repertoire was profiled, and TCRdb retains in-frame clones only, with some absent. The table lists 700,000 or so clones, approximately 85% of them singletons. The data were also submitted as part of a second study, on human thymus T cells.

Material: thymocytes. These receptors came from a girl less than two years old with a congenital heart defect. Both conserved end residues are part of each CDR3. The order of the fields is D gene, J gene, V gene, CDR3 length, clone size, CDR3 DNA, CDR3 protein. D genes are given only for firm matches. The size field is filled for only some rows; it gives once, few, many or a size class.

. TRBJ1-1 TRBV10-2 16 once TGCGCCAGCAGTGAGTCTTTCCCCAGGGGGAACACTGAAGCTTTCTTT CASSESFPRGNTEAFF
TRBD1 TRBJ2-2 TRBV5-1 14 . TGCGCCAGCAGCCCCGGACCCGGGACAGGGTCGATGTTTTTT CASSPGPGTGSMFF
. TRBJ1-1 TRBV15 17 . TGTGCCACCAGCAGAGATCTAATGGTCTGGTCGTACACTGAAGCTTTCTTT CATSRDLMVWSYTEAFF
TRBD1 TRBJ1-2 TRBV13 12 . TGTGCCAGCAGCTACTACAGGGGCGGCTACACCTTC CASSYYRGGYTF
TRBD1 TRBJ2-7 TRBV5-5 16 . TGTGCCAGCAGCTTCTATGGACCAGGGGGTCCTTACGAGCAGTACTTC CASSFYGPGGPYEQYF
TRBD1 TRBJ1-5 TRBV10-3 17 . TGTGCCGGTCACTTGGGACAGAATATTTATAGCAATCAGCCCCAGCATTTT CAGHLGQNIYSNQPQHF
. TRBJ2-3 TRBV18 19 . TGTGCCAGCTCACCACCCGTTGGCCGGAGAGGGCGAAACACAGATACGCAGTATTTT CASSPPVGRRGRNTDTQYF
. TRBJ1-1 TRBV6-1 17 . TGTGCCAGCAGTGTGGCAGCAAAAATAGGGGAGAACACTGAAGCTTTCTTT CASSVAAKIGENTEAFF
. TRBJ1-6 TRBV4-3 21 few TGCGCCAGCAGCCAAGATAGTAGCAGAGGCACAATGTCCCCCTATAATTCACCCCTCCACTTT CASSQDSSRGTMSPYNSPLHF
TRBD1 TRBJ1-1 TRBV7-2 11 . TGTGCCAGCAGCCGGACAGGTGGAGCTTTCTTT CASSRTGGAFF
TRBD1 TRBJ2-6 TRBV12-5 17 . TGTGCTAAGGCCCCAGAGGGGGCCAACTCTGGGGCCAACGTCCTGACTTTC CAKAPEGANSGANVLTF
. TRBJ1-2 TRBV19 16 few TGTGCCAGTGCTACGAACTTCCCGGGGATCTACTATGGCTACACCTTC CASATNFPGIYYGYTF
TRBD1 TRBJ1-1 TRBV5-6 11 . TGTGCCAGCAGCTCCGACAGGGACGCTTTCTTT CASSSDRDAFF
TRBD1 TRBJ2-7 TRBV18 14 few TGTGCCAGCTCACCAGGGCAGGGGGCTTACGAGCAGTACTTC CASSPGQGAYEQYF
. TRBJ1-4 TRBV4-1 17 . TGCGCCAGCAGCCATGTACCGGGACAAGCAACTAATGAAAAACTGTTTTTT CASSHVPGQATNEKLFF
. TRBJ2-5 TRBV4-1 15 once TGCGCCAGCAGCCAAGAAAGGGGCGGGGTGGAGACCCAGTACTTC CASSQERGGVETQYF
. TRBJ2-7 TRBV14 13 . TGTGCCAGCAGAGAGACGGGGGTTTACGAGCAGTACTTC CASRETGVYEQYF
. TRBJ2-1 TRBV9 14 . TGTGCCAGCAGCGGCGGGGGACACTACAATGAGCAGTTCTTC CASSGGGHYNEQFF
TRBD1 TRBJ1-1 TRBV2 12 . TGTGCCAGAGGACAGGCTAACACTGAAGCTTTCTTT CARGQANTEAFF
. TRBJ1-2 TRBV19 14 . TGCGCCGCTAGGCAGGGCGGGATTGACTATGGCTACACCTTC CAARQGGIDYGYTF
TRBD1 TRBJ1-1 TRBV18 16 . TGTGCCAGCTCACCACTTCATGCGGGGACAGGGGTCGAAGCTTTCTTT CASSPLHAGTGVEAFF
. TRBJ1-2 TRBV7-9 12 . TGTGCCAGCAGCCCTCCCGGGGATGGCTACACCTTC CASSPPGDGYTF
. TRBJ1-1 TRBV28 15 . TGTGCCAGCCTTACACGGGGGGACGGGGCCACTGAAGCTTTCTTT CASLTRGDGATEAFF